This is a list of T cell receptor beta chains from one sample in a study of T cell repertoires in cytomegalovirus infection. Antigens of these TCRs are unknown. TCRdb reprocessed the reads via MiXCR and lists one record per CDR3 protein. The repertoire holds hundreds of thousands of distinct CDR3 sequences, with 25% to 30% as singletons. The specimen was cultured PBMCs, collected from culture after CMV antigen stimulation. The receptors here all came from a human donor in good health (CMV status not recorded). Some clones in this sample may be carry-over from other donors' samples. CDR3s include the opening cysteine and the closing phenylalanine or tryptophan. D genes are given only for firm matches. Some rows have no size entry. The others give once, few or many, or a class for an expanded clone.

d_call,v_call,j_call,clone_size,cdr3_aa,cdr3_nt
TRBD2,TRBV4-1,TRBJ2-5,few,CASSLPPPVVGGNQETQYF,TGCGCCAGCAGCCTTCCCCCCCCGGTCGTCGGGGGGAACCAAGAGACCCAGTACTTC
TRBD1,TRBV6-5,TRBJ1-4,-,CASSQGVTNEKLFF,TGTGCCAGCAGTCAGGGGGTGACTAATGAAAAACTGTTTTTT
TRBD1,TRBV5-4,TRBJ1-2,-,CASSIQGAWGRGYTF,TGTGCCAGCAGCATACAGGGGGCATGGGGTCGTGGCTACACCTTC
-,TRBV6-2/TRBV6-3,TRBJ2-5,-,CASRFPGQETQYF,TGTGCCAGCAGATTTCCAGGGCAGGAGACCCAGTACTTC
TRBD1,TRBV19,TRBJ1-1,-,CASNVLRDRQDSEAFF,TGTGCCAGTAATGTTCTAAGGGACAGACAAGACAGTGAAGCTTTCTTT
TRBD1,TRBV20-1,TRBJ1-1,many,CSARDGPGGRTRSTEAFF,TGCAGTGCTAGAGACGGACCAGGGGGAAGGACACGTTCCACTGAAGCTTTCTTT
TRBD2,TRBV19,TRBJ2-5,-,CASSILAGGRRQETQYF,TGTGCCAGTAGTATCCTAGCGGGGGGTCGTCGACAAGAGACCCAGTACTTC
-,TRBV20-1,TRBJ1-4,-,CSARSSGGAATNEKLFF,TGCAGTGCTAGATCAAGTGGGGGGGCGGCAACTAATGAAAAACTGTTTTTT
TRBD1,TRBV4-1,TRBJ1-4,-,CASSQEGGLLAANEKLFF,TGCGCCAGCAGCCAAGAAGGGGGCCTGCTTGCGGCTAATGAAAAACTGTTTTTT
-,TRBV12-3/TRBV12-4,TRBJ1-4,once,CASSRGTEGDEKLFF,TGTGCCAGCAGTCGGGGGACTGAGGGGGATGAAAAACTGTTTTTT
TRBD1,TRBV7-2,TRBJ1-3,many,CASSWRQGSGNTIYF,TGTGCCAGCAGCTGGAGACAGGGCTCTGGAAACACCATATATTTT
-,TRBV28,TRBJ1-1,few,CASSSSLGMRTEAFF,TGTGCCAGCAGTTCCTCTCTTGGGATGAGGACTGAAGCTTTCTTT
TRBD2,TRBV7-6,TRBJ2-5,many,CASSPGRGRETQYF,TGTGCCAGCAGCCCTGGGAGGGGTCGAGAGACCCAGTACTTC
-,TRBV19,TRBJ1-2,-,CASSIVNYGYTF,TGTGCCAGTAGTATTGTAAACTATGGCTACACCTTC
-,TRBV19,TRBJ2-1,few,CASSMDSLLYNEQFF,TGTGCCAGTAGTATGGACAGCCTTCTTTACAATGAGCAGTTCTTC
-,TRBV7-4,TRBJ2-5,-,CASTQRGDQETQYF,TGTGCCAGCACCCAAAGGGGGGACCAAGAGACCCAGTACTTC
-,TRBV19,TRBJ2-2,-,CASSIVTRRVTGELFF,TGTGCCAGTAGTATAGTGACGCGACGAGTCACCGGGGAGCTGTTTTTT
-,TRBV25-1,TRBJ2-1,-,CASSDLLGGPYSYNEQFF,TGTGCCAGCAGTGATTTATTGGGGGGACCTTACTCCTACAATGAGCAGTTCTTC
-,TRBV19,TRBJ2-2,-,CASTTADLTGELFF,TGTGCCAGTACCACGGCTGACCTCACCGGGGAGCTGTTTTTT
-,TRBV11-2,TRBJ1-2,-,CASSKGGYGYTF,TGTGCCAGCAGTAAGGGGGGCTATGGCTACACCTTC
TRBD1,TRBV28,TRBJ2-7,-,CASSTPGQDTYEQYF,TGTGCCAGCAGTACCCCGGGACAGGACACCTACGAGCAGTACTTC
TRBD1,TRBV20-1,TRBJ1-5,once,CSAQTGGPINQPQHF,TGCAGTGCTCAAACAGGGGGCCCCATCAATCAGCCCCAGCATTTT
-,TRBV18,TRBJ2-7,few,CASSPFISGLPYEQYF,TGTGCCAGCTCACCCTTCATTTCAGGTCTGCCCTACGAGCAGTACTTC
TRBD1,TRBV15,TRBJ1-5,-,CATSRDTVWDRGAGQPQHF,TGTGCCACCAGCAGAGATACCGTTTGGGACAGGGGGGCAGGTCAGCCCCAGCATTTT
-,TRBV5-1,TRBJ1-1,-,CASPPQPRDTEAFF,TGCGCCAGCCCTCCACAGCCTAGGGACACTGAAGCTTTCTTT
TRBD2,TRBV11-2,TRBJ2-5,few,CASSSIAGAIYPYF,TGTGCCAGCAGCTCCATAGCGGGGGCCATTTATCCGTACTTC
TRBD1,TRBV18,TRBJ2-2,once,CASSPQTGTGELFF,TGTGCCAGCTCACCACAGACAGGGACCGGGGAGCTGTTTTTT
TRBD1,TRBV10-3,TRBJ2-2,few,CATRRTGTGDTGELFF,TGTGCCACCCGAAGAACCGGGACAGGGGACACCGGGGAGCTGTTTTTT
TRBD2,TRBV28,TRBJ2-3,-,CASSSQRTSKYF,TGTGCCAGCAGTTCACAACGGACTAGCAAGTATTTT
-,TRBV6-4,TRBJ2-3,-,CASSGEKRLSTDTQYF,TGTGCCAGCAGTGGGGAAAAGCGGCTTAGCACAGATACGCAGTATTTT
-,TRBV7-9,TRBJ1-1,-,CARVPRVSPEAFF,TGTGCCAGAGTCCCCCGGGTTAGTCCTGAAGCTTTCTTT
-,TRBV27,TRBJ1-2,many,CASSLTANYGYTF,TGTGCCAGCAGTCTGACAGCTAACTATGGCTACACCTTC
TRBD1,TRBV27,TRBJ1-1,few,CASSLGTGAPAFF,TGTGCCAGCAGTCTCGGGACAGGGGCCCCCGCTTTCTTT
-,TRBV9,TRBJ1-5,-,CASSVEPEDQPQHF,TGTGCCAGCAGCGTAGAGCCCGAGGATCAGCCCCAGCATTTT
-,TRBV24-1,TRBJ1-2,many,CATGTRERDYGYTF,TGTGCCACCGGGACAAGGGAACGCGACTATGGCTACACCTTC
-,TRBV7-2,TRBJ2-2,-,CASSLEGRGYHFANTGELFF,TGTGCCAGCAGCTTAGAGGGCAGGGGTTATCACTTCGCGAACACCGGGGAGCTGTTTTTT
TRBD2,TRBV19,TRBJ2-7,few,CASSETSGRAYEQYF,TGTGCCAGTAGTGAGACTAGCGGGAGGGCCTACGAGCAGTACTTC
-,TRBV20-1,TRBJ2-4,few,CSARPKQGTKNIQYF,TGCAGTGCTAGACCTAAGCAGGGGACCAAAAACATTCAGTACTTC
TRBD2,TRBV9,TRBJ2-7,few,CASSVLAGGYEQYF,TGTGCCAGCAGCGTTCTAGCGGGAGGTTACGAGCAGTACTTC
-,TRBV12-3/TRBV12-4,TRBJ2-7,-,CASSTSPGTSDSYEQYF,TGTGCCAGCAGTACGTCCCCCGGGACCTCGGACTCCTACGAGCAGTACTTC
TRBD1,TRBV12-3/TRBV12-4,TRBJ2-7,few,CASRGQGTYEQYF,TGTGCCAGCAGGGGACAGGGAACCTACGAGCAGTACTTC
TRBD1,TRBV28,TRBJ1-1,-,CAAQGRRTEAFF,TGTGCGGCACAGGGGAGACGCACTGAAGCTTTCTTT
-,TRBV19,TRBJ1-1,once,CASSILARNTEAFF,TGTGCCAGTAGTATCCTAGCGCGGAACACTGAAGCTTTCTTT
-,TRBV7-9,TRBJ2-7,-,CASSLDGWEHEQYF,TGTGCCAGCAGCTTAGATGGGTGGGAGCACGAGCAGTACTTC
-,TRBV28,TRBJ1-2,few,CASTGAAPNYGYTF,TGTGCCAGCACCGGGGCAGCCCCTAACTATGGCTACACCTTC
-,TRBV29-1,TRBJ1-2,-,CSVLTGTINGYTF,TGCAGCGTTTTAACCGGGACCATTAATGGCTACACCTTC
-,TRBV7-4,TRBJ1-6,-,CASSQGKSDSPLHF,TGTGCCAGCAGCCAGGGGAAGTCGGATTCACCCCTCCACTTT
-,TRBV6-2/TRBV6-3,TRBJ2-7,-,CASSYSGSARGQSYEQYF,TGTGCCAGCAGTTACTCCGGGTCAGCCCGCGGACAGTCCTACGAGCAGTACTTC
-,TRBV27,TRBJ2-7,-,CASSVQDQNYEQYF,TGTGCCAGCAGTGTCCAGGACCAAAACTACGAGCAGTACTTC
-,TRBV6-5,TRBJ1-3,-,CASSSPGTAGNTIYF,TGTGCCAGCAGTTCTCCTGGGACGGCTGGAAACACCATATATTTT
TRBD1,TRBV27,TRBJ1-6,few,CASSQGQGGLNSPLHF,TGTGCCAGCAGCCAGGGGCAGGGGGGGCTTAATTCACCCCTCCACTTT
-,TRBV5-4,TRBJ1-1,many,CASSLSVRAWDEAFF,TGTGCCAGCAGCTTGAGTGTCAGGGCTTGGGATGAAGCTTTCTTT
TRBD1,TRBV7-2,TRBJ2-3,many,CASSSPDRGTDTQYF,TGTGCCAGCAGCTCCCCCGACAGGGGCACAGATACGCAGTATTTT
-,TRBV19,TRBJ1-2,-,CASSIREGLYGYTF,TGTGCCAGTAGCATTCGGGAGGGACTCTATGGCTACACCTTC
-,TRBV27,TRBJ2-7,-,CASSSSGTAVHEQYF,TGTGCCAGCAGTTCGTCCGGGACTGCAGTGCACGAGCAGTACTTC